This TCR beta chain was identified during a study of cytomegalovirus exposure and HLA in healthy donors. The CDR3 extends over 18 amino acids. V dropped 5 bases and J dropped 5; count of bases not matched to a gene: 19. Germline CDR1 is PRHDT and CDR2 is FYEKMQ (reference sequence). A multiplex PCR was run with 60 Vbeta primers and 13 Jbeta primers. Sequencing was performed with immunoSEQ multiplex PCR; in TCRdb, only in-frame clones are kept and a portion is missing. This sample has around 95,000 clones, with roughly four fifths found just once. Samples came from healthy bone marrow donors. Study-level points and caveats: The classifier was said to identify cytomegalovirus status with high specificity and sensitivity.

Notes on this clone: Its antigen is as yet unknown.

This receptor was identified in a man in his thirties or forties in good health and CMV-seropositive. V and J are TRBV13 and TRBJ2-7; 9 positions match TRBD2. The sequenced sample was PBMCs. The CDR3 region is CASSRSLTPLAGADEQYF. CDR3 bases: TGTGCCAGCAGCCGCTCCCTAACCCCTTTAGCGGGGGCGGACGAGCAGTACTTC.